This TCR beta chain was found in a study of blood T cell repertoires in COVID-19. In the study overall: Samples of COVID-19 (acute and convalescent) were obtained from the United States, Italy and Spain. T cells, B-cell-depleted T cells, or PBMCs supplied cDNA or gDNA.

The CDR3 loop spans 17 amino acids. The V segment lost 5 bases and the J segment 5 bases; nucleotides outside the gene matches: 14. The germline V gene has CDR1 SEHNR and CDR2 FQNEAQ (reference sequence). As handled by the study authors: Scientists estimated how many nucleated cells there were by amplifying reference gene primers. The method was immunoSEQ multiplex PCR; TCRdb's version includes in-frame clones alone and lacks a portion of them. V and J calls and clone size follow that table, whereas D and trimming were derived from the DNA. The table has around 700,000 clones, about 90% seen once. The receptor was isolated from a woman younger than 35 with acute or convalescent COVID-19. V and J are TRBV7-9 and TRBJ2-2, with 7 bases aligning to TRBD2. The specimen was peripheral blood. CDR3 bases: TGTGCCAGCAGCGCAGACCTAGCGGACCGGGAAACCGGGGAGCTGTTTTTT. Translated: CASSADLADRETGELFF.